This TCR beta chain was obtained from a study of cytomegalovirus exposure and HLA in healthy donors (dated by TCRdb to 2016 to 2017). Background on the whole study: In an earlier analysis of about 560 of the donors, around 290 Gb of sequence data and approximately 100 million unique TCR beta sequences from about 179 million T cells were reported. An early release covering some 640 HLA-typed donors comprised around 300 gigabases of sequencing data and roughly 86 million unique TCR sequences. Among the roughly 400 genotyped donors, approximately 76% belonged to the genetic ancestry cluster associated with self-reported Caucasian donors. The study aimed to test whether cataloging public T cell receptors could reveal signatures of past pathogen exposure. The study profiled the T cell repertoires of hundreds of subjects by immunosequencing and related them to cytomegalovirus serostatus. Along with the approximately 700-subject first cohort, a separate validation cohort of about 110 different subjects was used. The study combined high-throughput TCR immunosequencing, statistical association of individual TCRs with disease status, and machine learning to predict cytomegalovirus infection status. To study patterns of TCR occurrence, a later analysis re-analyzed previously published TCR beta repertoires from 666 donors and added high-resolution HLA genotyping. The later analysis used no new phenotypic data to find candidate immune exposures, relying instead on TCR beta sequences and their occurrence across donors. In an earlier analysis of several hundred of the donors, high-throughput TCR beta sequencing was used to judge whether each TCR beta V gene segment behaved as functional or pseudogenic. Donor age, sex, ethnicity and CMV serostatus were compiled together with the repertoire data. A later genetic analysis used genome-wide SNP genotypes for about three fifths of the roughly 700 donors, treating that subset as a discovery cohort. All discovery cohort repertoires had been generated using a single sequencing platform. HLA typing included class I and class II loci at four-digit resolution. The number of donors typed differed by locus, with about 620-630 for A, B, C, DRB1 and DQB1, around 520 for DQA1, over 600 for DPA1, and around 430 for DPB1. A handful of DR-DQ haplotypes were handled as single units for association and clustering because linkage in the cohort was strong. Among some 410 genotyped donors of the cohort, an average of about 240,000 unique TCR beta nucleotide sequences were sequenced per donor, around 20% of them non-productive.

Library creation used the immunoSEQ multiplex PCR assay. For the multiplex PCR, a mixture combining 60 forward primers for TCR Vbeta segments and 13 reverse primers for TCR Jbeta segments was used. The CDR3 region of rearranged TCR beta genes was amplified from genomic DNA by a multiplex PCR assay. Amplified TCR beta libraries were sequenced as 87-base-pair reads on the Illumina HiSeq System. Under the source paper's analysis protocol: In a later analysis, some 80 million unique TCR beta chains were counted across the roughly 700 repertoires, and around 11 million of these chains were shared by at least two donors. A nearest-neighbor algorithm error-corrected the raw reads and collapsed the reads into unique sequences, merging closely related sequences to remove PCR and sequencing errors. CDR3 sequences were aligned to IMGT reference sequences to assign V, D and J gene segments. For a sequence to be retained, a match of at least six nucleotides to both a V gene segment and a J gene segment was required. Rearrangements were classified as productive when the CDR3 lacked stop codons and remained in frame with V and J, and all other rearrangements were classified as non-productive. CDR3 was defined by IMGT convention, running from the second conserved V-encoded cysteine to the conserved J-encoded phenylalanine. Sequences without an unambiguous match to a single V gene segment were excluded from the earlier analysis of almost 600 of the donors. In an earlier analysis of about 590 of the donors, a V segment was called functional when productive rearrangements were above 56.7%, and segregating when the standard deviation between donors exceeded 5%. A statistical classification framework was built to diagnose cytomegalovirus status from the catalog of TCR beta chain sequences. A later analysis assigned V and J genes by comparing TCR nucleotide sequences with IMGT/GENE-DB human TR gene sequences. The TCRdist pipeline was used in a later analysis to assign CDR3 sequences and most-parsimonious VDJ recombination scenarios. In a later analysis, every TCR beta chain was defined by the combination of its CDR3 amino acid sequence and its V-gene family, and reads without a unique V-gene family were dropped. A later analysis removed 592 highly shared, low-generation-probability nucleotide sequences to deal with suspected cross-contamination and a sequencing artifact. In a later analysis, a clonal expansion index was calculated for each public chain from normalized within-repertoire ranks of inferred template counts. In a later analysis, generation probabilities were computed using a VDJ recombination model fitted to out-of-frame rearrangements, and the results were checked against IGoR. In a later analysis, TCR-TCR, TCR-HLA and TCR-CMV co-occurrence was scored with hypergeometric tests, and a repertoire-size bias correction was applied to TCR pairs. False discovery rates were estimated in a later analysis by permuting HLA or CMV assignments 20 times. A later analysis grouped co-occurring TCRs with DBSCAN, adding TCRdist sequence similarity when clustering within HLA-allele-positive subsets. Repertoires with fewer than 30,000 or more than 120,000 public chains were left out of co-occurrence clustering, as were several repertoires with anomalous nucleotide sharing. TCRdb retrieved this table from immuneACCESS and kept in-frame rearrangements only. Not all clones are present; in checked studies, unresolved V genes account for under half, and no reason is known for the remainder. V and J calls and clone size are given by that table; D and trimming were obtained from the DNA. This sample comprises approximately 190,000 clones, approximately 82% of them detected only once. About 1.8% of the sample rests with the top ten.

In total, roughly 710 healthy bone marrow donors made up the cohort. At the time of sampling, all cohort members were nominally healthy, though unrecorded immune exposures were likely present. The donor was CMV seropositive and belonged to the group of about 290 seropositive cohort members. A peripheral blood sample was provided by each donor, and peripheral blood mononuclear cells were used for TCR beta sequencing. Genomic DNA was extracted from the blood cell samples with the Qiagen DNeasy Blood Extraction Kit. The cysteine opens and the phenylalanine closes a CDR3 of 17 amino acids. The CDR3 DNA has 51 bases and is translated from base 1. CDR1 and CDR2 (SEHNR, FQNEAQ) derive from the germline V gene (reference sequence). Results the study describes overall, beyond this receptor: According to a later genetic analysis, donors in an Asian-associated ancestry cluster had fewer N-insertions in productive TCRs than the roughly 670-donor mean. In vitro tests confirmed that a few of the cytomegalovirus-associated TCR beta chains recognize cytomegalovirus antigens. A later analysis associated roughly 17,000 TCR beta sequences with specific HLA alleles at a false discovery rate of 0.05. A further reported finding was that TCR beta sequences accurately predicted the HLA-A and HLA-B alleles for most subjects in the first cohort. In the study, around 150 TCR beta chains were listed as associated with cytomegalovirus. This cohort had only TCR beta chains sequenced, and the lack of alpha or paired-chain data limited which features could be detected. Sequencing depth was assumed to be roughly uniform across donors in the presence/absence analyses, though that assumption may not hold. A later analysis found that HLA-associated TCR beta chains were more clonally expanded and had lower generation probabilities than equally common non-associated chains. Correlated functional status among segregating V segments might be attributable to linkage disequilibrium, but an unknown experimental factor could not be ruled out. In an earlier analysis of some 500 of the donors, most TCR beta V segments were observed in productive rearrangements about 87% or about 30% of the time, broadly matching IMGT annotations. A cluster of highly shared sequence variants was judged likely to be a technical artifact of the sequencing pipeline. A later analysis reported that several top co-occurrence clusters appeared linked to parvovirus B19, influenza, CMV and Epstein-Barr virus. Because counts were too low, about 17 rarely observed V segments, including chromosome 9 orphons, were excluded from the earlier analysis of around 590 of the donors. Across donors, most TCR sequences were observed very rarely, whereas some public TCRs were present in many individuals. An association between a missense DCLRE1C variant and V-gene and J-gene trimming of TCR beta chains was found in a later genetic analysis and replicated in an independent cohort. Because HLA typing was unavailable for some donors at each locus, only the typed subset was used in association tests. When HLA alleles, especially DR and DQ, strongly co-occurred, attributing TCR associations to individual alleles was difficult. Most CMV-associated TCR beta chains appeared to be HLA-restricted in a later analysis, and the HLA associations seemed to be driven largely by CMV exposure. A later analysis found that TCR association rates varied across HLA loci, with DRB1 alleles showing the most associated TCRs and HLA-C alleles the fewest. Some IMGT-functional V segments, including TRBV6-2 and TRBV6-3, could not be distinguished by the 87-base-pair reads and were therefore excluded. The only immune exposure information available for the cohort was CMV serostatus. The authors suggested that the approach could potentially be extended to other disease states and immunological phenotypes. The classifier was reported to diagnose cytomegalovirus status with high specificity and sensitivity in both the original cohort and the validation cohort.

About this clone: Which antigen it targets is not known. Compared with germline, one end of the junction differs, possibly owing to a read error.

The V and J segments used are TRBV7-9 and TRBJ1-2, with TRBD1 matching 12 junction bases. The clonotype was recovered from a man aged 35-49 years in good health and CMV-seropositive. Material: PBMCs. CDR3 region: CSSSLGTGGAANYGYTF. The DNA sequence is given as TGTTCCAGCAGCCTCGGGACAGGGGGCGCCGCTAACTATGGCTACACCTTC.